This passage covers 31 T cell receptor beta chains from one sample sequenced in a study of glioma-infiltrating T cells. Using RNA template, CDR3s of TCR alpha and beta were amplified with iRepertoire arm-PCR. TCRdb ran MiXCR on the multiplex PCR reads and lists one entry per CDR3 protein. The sample records 110,000 or so distinct CDR3 sequences, under 30% being singletons. The material sequenced was glioma tissue, nonneoplastic brain tissue, or PBMCs (not recorded which). These receptors all come from a human donor with low-grade glioma or glioblastoma, undergoing nonglioma brain surgery, or in good health (not recorded which).

Only a few counts were recorded for this clonotype. The chain couples TRBV5-1 to TRBJ2-1; 9 positions match TRBD2. Germline lookup yields CDR1 SGHRS and CDR2 YFSETQ. V lost 5 bases, J lost 2 bases, and 5 bases stayed unmatched. The CDR3 has 15 amino acids. CDR3 coding DNA: TGCGCCAGCAGGGCTAGCGGGGAGACCTACAATGAGCAGTTCTTC. Its protein is CASRASGETYNEQFF.

J is TRBJ2-1 and V is TRBV29-1; TRBD2 aligns across 12 bases. The V segment lost 0 bases and the J segment 0 bases; nucleotides outside the gene matches: 3. The CDR3 has 17 residues. The germline V gene encodes CDR1 SQVTM and CDR2 ANQGSEA. CDR3: CSVEDQTSGSSYNEQFF. The CDR3 region has the DNA TGCAGCGTTGAAGATCAGACTAGCGGGAGCTCCTACAATGAGCAGTTCTTC.

This clonotype has at least ten counts. This rearrangement joins TRBV4-3 to TRBJ2-1; D is undetermined. The V gene's germline CDR1 is LGHNA and CDR2 YSLEER. The CDR3 length is 15 residues. Trimming took off 2 bases at V and 6 bases at J, with 14 bases between the two ends. Written as DNA, the CDR3 is TGCGCCAGCAGCCAACATTCCCTGGGCGGCAATGAGCAGTTCTTC. This encodes CASSQHSLGGNEQFF.

V usage is TRBV11-2 and J usage is TRBJ2-2, with 10 bases lining up with TRBD2. The V gene's germline CDR1 is SGHAT and CDR2 FQNNGV. CDR3 length: 15 residues. Losses at the gene ends were 2 bases for V and 6 bases for J; bases not matched to a gene: 3. The CDR3 coding sequence is TGTGCCAGCAGCTTACTAGCGGGAGCTCCCGGGGAGCTGTTTTTT. Protein sequence: CASSLLAGAPGELFF.

This clonotype appeared many times. This chain joins TRBV12-3 or TRBV12-4 and TRBJ2-3, with D maybe TRBD2 (6 bases). Trimming took off 8 bases at V and 1 base at J, with 19 bases between the two ends. The CDR3 is made up of 16 amino acids. The CDR3 DNA reads TGTGCCAGCTCTAGAGGGCGGAGCGGGCGCACAGATACGCAGTATTTT. Residues: CASSRGRSGRTDTQYF.

This clonotype appeared many times. The V gene is TRBV18, the J gene TRBJ1-5; D ambiguous. The CDR3 length is 15 residues. The V gene's germline CDR1 is KGHSH and CDR2 LQKENI. Trimming left V 4 bases short and J 0 bases short, with 10 bases between. Here the CDR3 DNA reads TGTGCCAGCTCACGCACCGACGGTAGCAATCAGCCCCAGCATTTT. Amino acid sequence: CASSRTDGSNQPQHF.

This clonotype was detected a few times. The genes are TRBV10-1 and TRBJ2-7; D remains unclear. In germline, CDR1 is WNHNN, CDR2 SYGVQD (reference sequence). The length of the CDR3 is 13 residues. Trimming took off 5 bases at V and 2 bases at J, with 10 bases between the two ends. The CDR3 protein is CASSIGPPYEQYF. CDR3 bases: TGCGCCAGCAGTATCGGGCCCCCCTACGAGCAGTACTTC.

This clonotype was counted at least ten times. The chain carries TRBV28 and TRBJ2-3; maybe TRBD2 (5 bases). Germline CDR1 is MDHEN and CDR2 is SYDVKM. Trimming left V 6 bases short and J 5 bases short, with 18 bases between. CDR3 length: 15 amino acids. In nucleotides, the CDR3 is TGTGCCAGCAGCCCCGGCGGGCCGGAGGTAGATACGCAGTATTTT. It translates to CASSPGGPEVDTQYF.

Remarks on this clonotype: This clone may be a read error of a much larger clone one base away. The CDR3 region has the DNA TGTGCCAGCTCACCTCTTGGACGCTTCTACGAGCAGTACTTC. Translated: CASSPLGRFYEQYF. This chain joins TRBV18 and TRBJ2-7, with unresolved D. CDR1 is KGHSH, CDR2 LQKENI, per germline. The ends were cut back, 3 bases at V and 3 bases at J, with 12 bases in the middle. This CDR3 has 14 residues.

About this clonotype itself: One junction end does not reproduce the germline sequence, and a read error may be involved. J is TRBJ1-1 and V is TRBV6-5; no firm D call. Germline V gene lookup returns CDR1 MNHEY and CDR2 SVGAGI. CDR3 length: 14 residues. The CDR3: CASSYIHTNTEAFF. The CDR3 DNA reads as TGTGCCAGCAGTTACATTCATACGAACACTGAAGCTTTCTTC.

The rearrangement uses TRBV4-2 and TRBJ2-1, with 9 bases matching TRBD2. There are 13 residues in the CDR3. Losses at the gene ends were 3 bases for V and 10 bases for J; bases not matched to a gene: 4. Germline V lookup: CDR1 LGHNA, CDR2 YNFKEQ. CDR3 sequence reads: CASSHSSGVEQFF. DNA of the CDR3: TGTGCCAGCAGCCACTCTAGCGGGGTGGAGCAGTTCTTC.

At least ten counts were recorded for this clonotype. The chain joins TRBV3-1 to TRBJ1-2; 7 bases agree with TRBD1. This CDR3 comprises 15 residues. The J segment lost 4 bases and the V segment lost 4 bases, leaving 9 bases of the junction unmatched. Germline V gene data show CDR1 as LGHDT and CDR2 as YNNKEL (reference sequence). The CDR3 DNA reads TGTGCCAGCAGCCGCAACGGACAGGAGGGCTATGGCTACACCTTC. Translation: CASSRNGQEGYGYTF.

The chain is built from TRBV28 and TRBJ2-1, with 12 bases fitting TRBD1. V lost 7 bases to trimming and J lost 7 bases; unmatched junction nucleotides: 8. Germline CDR1 MDHEN, CDR2 SYDVKM. This CDR3 region has 15 residues. Here the CDR3 DNA reads TGTGCCAGCAAGCCGGGACAGGGGGCCCTTAATGAGCAGTTCTTC. Residues: CASKPGQGALNEQFF.

This clonotype occurred many times. V is TRBV24-1 and J is TRBJ2-7, with D possibly TRBD2 on 6 matching bases. Germline V gives CDR1 KGHDR, CDR2 SFDVKD. V was pared by 1 base and J by 6 bases, with 9 bases between. CDR3 length: 13 amino acids. The DNA of the CDR3 is TGTGCCACCAGTGATTTACTAGCTAGCGAGCAGTACTTC. As protein: CATSDLLASEQYF.

This clonotype occurred many times. This chain connects TRBV5-1 to TRBJ2-7, with 8 bases that match TRBD1. V shed 2 bases and J 6 bases; nucleotides not matched to a gene: 7. The CDR3 consists of 14 residues. Germline loops: CDR1 SGHRS, CDR2 YFSETQ. CDR3 in amino acids: CASSLFGQGSEQYF. CDR3 bases: TGCGCCAGCAGCTTATTTGGACAGGGATCCGAGCAGTACTTC. Full variable domain (rest looked up from reference TRBV5-1 and TRBJ2-7): KAGVTQTPRYLIKTRGQQVTLSCSPISGHRSVSWYQQTPGQGLQFLFEYFSETQRNKGNFPGRFSGRQFSNSRSEMNVSTLELGDSALYLCASSLFGQGSEQYFGPGTRLTVT.

There are many counts of this clonotype. The rearrangement links TRBV12-3 or TRBV12-4 to TRBJ1-1; D might be TRBD1 (6 bases). The CDR3 spans 16 residues. V dropped 7 bases and J dropped 7 bases, with 25 bases sitting between them. The CDR3 is CASTASWGRLGLEAFF. The CDR3, as DNA: TGTGCCAGCACCGCGAGTTGGGGGCGACTGGGGCTTGAAGCTTTCTTT.

This chain uses TRBV6-1 with TRBJ2-3, with 13 bases that match TRBD2. V lost 5 bases and J lost 1; bases outside the gene matches: 3. The germline V gene has CDR1 MNHNS and CDR2 SASEGT. The CDR3 consists of 16 residues. CDR3: CASSTSGRAGTDTQYF. CDR3 nucleotide sequence: TGTGCCAGCAGTACTAGCGGGAGGGCCGGCACAGATACGCAGTATTTT.

A word on this clonotype: This sequence may be a read error, since a much larger clone differs from it by one base. The CDR3 nucleotides read TGTACCACCATAAGGGGTTGGAACACTGAAGCTTTCTTT. The encoded protein is CTTIRGWNTEAFF. This chain connects TRBV12-3 or TRBV12-4 to TRBJ1-1; possibly TRBD1 for D (5 bases). CDR3 size: 13 residues.

This clonotype has a handful of counts. The chain links TRBV5-4 to TRBJ2-1; 11 positions match TRBD2. Germline V CDR1 and CDR2: SGHNT, YYREEE (reference sequence). V shed 4 bases and J 7 bases; nucleotides not matched to a gene: 7. CDR3 length equals 15 residues. CDR3 DNA: TGTGCCAGCAGCGTCGGGACTAGCGGATGGAATGAGCAGTTCTTC. Translated, it gives CASSVGTSGWNEQFF. Supplemented by reference TRBV5-4 and TRBJ2-1, the full variable domain reads ETGVTQSPTHLIKTRGQQVTLRCSSQSGHNTVSWYQQALGQGPQFIFQYYREEENGRGNFPPRFSGLQFPNYSSELNVNALELDDSALYLCASSVGTSGWNEQFFGPGTRLTVL.

This clonotype has at least ten counts. The J gene is TRBJ2-3, the V gene TRBV3-1; a weak D match, TRBD1 (5 bases). The V end lost 0 bases, the J end lost 8 bases, and 9 bases lay between the germline ends. This CDR3 region has 13 residues. Germline V gene data show CDR1 as LGHDT and CDR2 as YNNKEL (reference sequence). The CDR3 spells CASSQEWGGTQYF. Written as DNA, the CDR3 is TGTGCCAGCAGCCAAGAATGGGGCGGTACGCAGTATTTT.

This clonotype was found many times. The chain is built from TRBV20-1 and TRBJ2-7; 8 bases align to TRBD1. CDR3 length equals 13 residues. CDR1 is DFQATT and CDR2 is SNEGSKA in the germline V gene (reference sequence). With V trimmed by 5 bases and J by 6 bases, 9 bases remained unmatched. DNA of the CDR3: TGCAGTGCTCCCTCGGCAGGGACAGGCGAGCAGTACTTC. It specifies CSAPSAGTGEQYF.

There are many counts of this clonotype. The rearrangement uses TRBV7-2 and TRBJ2-5; D may be TRBD2 (6 bases). CDR3 length: 14 amino acids. CDR1 is SGHTA, CDR2 FQGNSA, per germline. Trimming pared 5 bases from V and 5 bases from J, leaving 15 bases between. The CDR3 region has the DNA TGTGCCAGCAGCCCTGAGATGGGGAGGGAGACCCAGTACTTC. It encodes CASSPEMGRETQYF.

This clonotype was seen only a few times. With a much larger clone just one base away, this may be a read error. The V and J genes are TRBV27 and TRBJ2-1; 11 nucleotides match TRBD2. Looked up from germline, CDR1 is MNHEY and CDR2 is SMNVEV (reference sequence). J gave up 7 bases and V 5 bases, and 13 bases lay outside the gene matches. The CDR3 spans 17 residues. Here the CDR3 reads CASSDSFSGRAGNEQFF. In DNA form, the CDR3 reads TGTGCCAGCAGTGATTCCTTTAGCGGGAGGGCCGGAAATGAGCAGTTCTTC.

This clonotype appeared many times. J is TRBJ1-4 and V is TRBV3-1; TRBD1 aligns across 7 bases. Germline lookup yields CDR1 LGHDT and CDR2 YNNKEL (reference sequence). Germline trimming cut 4 bases from V and 8 bases from J; bases unmatched to any gene: 7. The length of the CDR3 is 14 residues. The CDR3 loop reads CASSPNWTGEKLFF. The DNA of the CDR3 is TGTGCCAGCAGCCCCAACTGGACAGGCGAAAAACTGTTTTTT.

This clonotype was detected ten times or more. This chain joins TRBV12-3 or TRBV12-4 and TRBJ1-3; 8 positions match TRBD1. The V gene end was trimmed by 6 bases and the J gene end by 6 bases; junction bases not matched to a gene: 10. The CDR3 sequence is 15 residues long. CDR3 loop: CASSEPQGEENTIYF. The CDR3 coding sequence is TGTGCCAGCAGCGAACCACAGGGGGAGGAAAACACCATATATTTT.

This clonotype was found many times. The chain links TRBV6-1 to TRBJ2-1; tentative D call: TRBD2 (5 bases). The ends were cut back, 4 bases at V and 7 bases at J, with 17 bases in the middle. This CDR3 contains 15 residues. Germline values: CDR1 MNHNS, CDR2 SASEGT. The CDR3 sequence is CASSAPRGSENEQFF. In nucleotides, the CDR3 is TGTGCCAGCAGTGCACCACGAGGGAGTGAGAATGAGCAGTTCTTC.

Regarding this clonotype: Germline and junction disagree at one end, which may indicate a read error. This chain uses TRBV7-2 with TRBJ2-5, with D hard to call. From germline, CDR1 is SGHTA and CDR2 FQGNSA. The CDR3 has 14 residues. The CDR3 DNA follows: TGTGCCAGCAGCTTATGGCAGTTCCAAGAGAACCAGTACTTC. Amino acid sequence: CASSLWQFQENQYF.

A note on this clonotype: A much larger clone lies a single base off, so this may be a read error. The rearrangement joins TRBV5-1 to TRBJ2-7; D not resolved. V was clipped by 4 bases and J by 1 base, with 12 bases between them. CDR1 and CDR2 from the germline V gene are SGHRS and YFSETQ. The CDR3 sequence is 14 residues long. The DNA for the CDR3 is TGCGCCAGCAGCGTACTACATGGGTCCTACGAGCAGTACTTC. Amino acid sequence: CASSVLHGSYEQYF.

This clonotype was seen at least ten times. V usage is TRBV12-3 or TRBV12-4 and J usage is TRBJ1-1; D is uncertain. V was pared by 7 bases and J by 5 bases, with 14 bases between. The CDR3 sequence is 13 residues long. CDR3 bases: TGTGCCAGCACCCAAATGGGGATTACTGAAGCTTTCTTT. The encoded protein is CASTQMGITEAFF.

This rearrangement joins TRBV18 to TRBJ2-1, with 12 bases lining up with TRBD2. The J segment lost 0 bases and the V segment lost 3 bases, leaving 6 bases of the junction unmatched. CDR3 length: 18 residues. CDR1 KGHSH and CDR2 LQKENI come from the germline V gene. CDR3 in DNA: TGTGCCAGCTCACCTCTCCCGGGACTAGCGGGCTCCTACAATGAGCAGTTCTTC. Translated, it gives CASSPLPGLAGSYNEQFF.

The chain uses TRBV7-9 and TRBJ2-5, with D uncertain. V was trimmed by 2 bases and J by 3 bases, leaving 10 bases between them. From germline, CDR1 is SEHNR and CDR2 FQNEAQ (reference sequence). The CDR3 runs 14 residues. CDR3 nucleotides: TGTGCCAGCAGCTTATCGGGTCTCAAAGAGACCCAGTACTTC. Its protein is CASSLSGLKETQYF. The full variable domain, in which reference TRBV7-9 and TRBJ2-5 provide the parts outside the CDR3, is DTGVSQNPRHKITKRGQNVTFRCDPISEHNRLYWYRQTLGQGPEFLTYFQNEAQLEKSRLLSDRFSAERPKGSFSTLEIQRTEQGDSAMYLCASSLSGLKETQYFGPGTRLLVL.